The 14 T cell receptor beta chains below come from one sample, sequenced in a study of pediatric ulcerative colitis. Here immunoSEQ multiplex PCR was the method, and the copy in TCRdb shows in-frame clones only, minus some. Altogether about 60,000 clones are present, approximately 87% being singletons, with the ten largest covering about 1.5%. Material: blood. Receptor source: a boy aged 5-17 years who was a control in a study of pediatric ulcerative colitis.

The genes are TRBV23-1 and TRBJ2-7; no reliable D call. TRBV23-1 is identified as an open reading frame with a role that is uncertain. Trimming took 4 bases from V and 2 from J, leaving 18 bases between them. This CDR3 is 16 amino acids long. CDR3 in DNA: TGCGCCAGCAGTCTGTTCAGTTCCTCCCCTGCCTACGAGCAGTACTTC. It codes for CASSLFSSSPAYEQYF.

The DNA for the CDR3 is TGTGCCAGTAGTAGAGGGGGAACTGAAGCTTTCTTT. Encoded protein: CASSRGGTEAFF. This rearrangement joins TRBV19 to TRBJ1-1; possible D gene TRBD1, 6 bases. V lost 4 bases to trimming and J lost 5 bases, with 8 bases between them. The CDR3 runs 12 residues. Germline CDR1 and CDR2: LNHDA and SQIVND (reference sequence).

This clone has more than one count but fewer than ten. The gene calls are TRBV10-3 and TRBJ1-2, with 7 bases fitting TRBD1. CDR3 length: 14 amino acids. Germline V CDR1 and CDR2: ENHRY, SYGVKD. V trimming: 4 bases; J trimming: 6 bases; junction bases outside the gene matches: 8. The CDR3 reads CAISGRDSRNGYTF. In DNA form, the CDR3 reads TGTGCCATCAGTGGCCGGGACAGTCGGAATGGCTACACCTTC.

CDR3 DNA sequence: TGCGCCAGCAGCCCGGACAACTTTGGAAATGAAAAACTGTTTTTT. Translated, it gives CASSPDNFGNEKLFF. The chain employs TRBV5-1 and TRBJ1-4; D might be TRBD1 (5 bases). The CDR3 covers 15 residues. Trimming removed 4 bases from V and 5 bases from J, with 15 bases in between. From germline, CDR1 is SGHRS and CDR2 YFSETQ.

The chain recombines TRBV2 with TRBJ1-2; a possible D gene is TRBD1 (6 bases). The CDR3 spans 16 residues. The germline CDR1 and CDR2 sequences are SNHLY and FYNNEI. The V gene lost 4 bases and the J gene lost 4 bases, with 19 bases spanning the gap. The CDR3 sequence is CASSVTNQGLGYGYTF. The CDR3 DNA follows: TGTGCCAGCAGTGTTACGAATCAGGGGCTCGGCTATGGCTACACCTTC.

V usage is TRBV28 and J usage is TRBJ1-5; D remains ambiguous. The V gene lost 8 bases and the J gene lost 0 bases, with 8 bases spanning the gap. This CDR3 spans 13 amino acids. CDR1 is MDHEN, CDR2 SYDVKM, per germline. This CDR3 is CASGPYSNQPQHF. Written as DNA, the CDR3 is TGTGCCAGCGGACCTTATAGCAATCAGCCCCAGCATTTT.

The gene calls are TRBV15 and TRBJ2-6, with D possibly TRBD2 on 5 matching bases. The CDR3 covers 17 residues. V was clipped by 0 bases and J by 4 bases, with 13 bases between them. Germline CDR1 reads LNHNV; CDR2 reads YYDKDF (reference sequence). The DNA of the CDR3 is TGTGCCACCAGCAGAGAGGGGAGTGGAATCGGGGCCAACGTCCTGACTTTC. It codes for CATSREGSGIGANVLTF.

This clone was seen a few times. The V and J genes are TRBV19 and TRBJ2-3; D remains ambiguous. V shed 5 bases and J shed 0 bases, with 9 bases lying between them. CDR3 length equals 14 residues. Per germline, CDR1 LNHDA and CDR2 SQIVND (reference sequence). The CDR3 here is CASSVTLSTDTQYF. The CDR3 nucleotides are TGTGCCAGTAGTGTTACACTAAGCACAGATACGCAGTATTTT. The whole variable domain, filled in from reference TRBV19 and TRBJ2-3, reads DGGITQSPKYLFRKEGQNVTLSCEQNLNHDAMYWYRQDPGQGLRLIYYSQIVNDFQKGDIAEGYSVSREKKESFPLTVTSAQKNPTAFYLCASSVTLSTDTQYFGPGTRLTVL.

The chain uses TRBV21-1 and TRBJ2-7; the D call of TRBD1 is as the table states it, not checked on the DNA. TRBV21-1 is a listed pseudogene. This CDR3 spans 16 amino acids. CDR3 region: CASSKVQGGRAYEQYF. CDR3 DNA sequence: TGTGCCAGCAGCAAAGTACAGGGGGGAAGGGCCTACGAGCAGTACTTC.

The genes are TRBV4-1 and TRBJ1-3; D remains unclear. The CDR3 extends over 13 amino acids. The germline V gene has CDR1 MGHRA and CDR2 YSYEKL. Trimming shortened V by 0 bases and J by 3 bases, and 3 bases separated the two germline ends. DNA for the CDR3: TGCGCCAGCAGCCAAGATGGTGGAAACACCATATATTTT. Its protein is CASSQDGGNTIYF.

CDR3 region: CASSLSGRHYEQYF. For the CDR3, the DNA is TGTGCCAGCAGTCTCAGCGGGAGGCACTACGAGCAGTACTTC. This chain joins TRBV6-1 and TRBJ2-7; 9 bases map to TRBD2. V dropped 5 bases and J dropped 3; count of bases not matched to a gene: 5. Germline V gene data show CDR1 as MNHNS and CDR2 as SASEGT. This CDR3 has 14 amino acids.

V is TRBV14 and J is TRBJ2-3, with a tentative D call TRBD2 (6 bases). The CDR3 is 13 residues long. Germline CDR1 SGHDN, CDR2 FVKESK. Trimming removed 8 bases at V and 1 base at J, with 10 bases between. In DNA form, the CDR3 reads TGTGCCAGCGGAGGGAAGGGCACAGATACGCAGTATTTT. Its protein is CASGGKGTDTQYF.

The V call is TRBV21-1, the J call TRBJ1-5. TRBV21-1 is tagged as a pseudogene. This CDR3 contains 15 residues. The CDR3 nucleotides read TGTGCCAGCAGGAACCCCCGCGGGGTTGATCAGCCCCAGCATTTT. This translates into CASRNPRGVDQPQHF.

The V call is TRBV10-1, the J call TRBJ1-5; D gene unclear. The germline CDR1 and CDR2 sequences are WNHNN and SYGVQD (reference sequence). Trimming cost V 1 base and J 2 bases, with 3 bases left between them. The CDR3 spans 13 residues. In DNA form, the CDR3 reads TGCGCCAGCAGTGAGTTTGGCAATCAGCCCCAGCATTTT. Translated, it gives CASSEFGNQPQHF.